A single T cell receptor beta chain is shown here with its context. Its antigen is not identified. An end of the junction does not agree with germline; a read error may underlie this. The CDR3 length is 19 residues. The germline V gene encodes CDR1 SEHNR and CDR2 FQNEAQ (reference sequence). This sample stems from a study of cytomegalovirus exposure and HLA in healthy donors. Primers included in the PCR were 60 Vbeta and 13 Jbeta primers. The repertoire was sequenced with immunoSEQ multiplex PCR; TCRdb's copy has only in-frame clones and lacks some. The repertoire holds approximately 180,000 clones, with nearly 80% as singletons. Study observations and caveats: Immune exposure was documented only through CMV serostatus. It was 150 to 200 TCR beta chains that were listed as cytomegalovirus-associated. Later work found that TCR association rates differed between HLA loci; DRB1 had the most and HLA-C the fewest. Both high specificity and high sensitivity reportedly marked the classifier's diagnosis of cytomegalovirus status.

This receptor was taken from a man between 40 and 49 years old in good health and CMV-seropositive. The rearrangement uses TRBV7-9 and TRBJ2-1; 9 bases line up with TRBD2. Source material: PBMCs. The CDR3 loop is CSSSFSRLAGRHSYNEQFF. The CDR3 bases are TGTTCCAGCAGCTTTTCTCGGCTAGCGGGACGGCACTCCTACAATGAGCAGTTCTTC.